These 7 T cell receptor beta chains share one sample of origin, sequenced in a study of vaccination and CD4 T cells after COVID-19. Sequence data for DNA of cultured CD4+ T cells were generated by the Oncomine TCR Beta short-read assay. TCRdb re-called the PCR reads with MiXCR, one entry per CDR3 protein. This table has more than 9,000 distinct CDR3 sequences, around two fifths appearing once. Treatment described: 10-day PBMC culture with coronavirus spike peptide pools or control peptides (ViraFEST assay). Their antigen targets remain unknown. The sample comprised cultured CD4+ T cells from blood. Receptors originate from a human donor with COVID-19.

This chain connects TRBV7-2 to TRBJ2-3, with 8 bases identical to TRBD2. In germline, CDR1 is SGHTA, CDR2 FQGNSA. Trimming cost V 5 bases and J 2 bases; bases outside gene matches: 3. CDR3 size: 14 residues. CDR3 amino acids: CASSPGGYTDTQYF. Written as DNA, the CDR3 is TGTGCCAGCAGCCCGGGGGGGTACACAGATACGCAGTATTTT.

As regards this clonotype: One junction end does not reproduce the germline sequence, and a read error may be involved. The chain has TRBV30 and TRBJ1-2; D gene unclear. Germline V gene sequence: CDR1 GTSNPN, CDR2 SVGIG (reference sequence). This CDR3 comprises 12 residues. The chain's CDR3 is CDWSVKQGGYTF. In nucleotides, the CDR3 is TGTGACTGGAGTGTAAAACAAGGTGGCTACACCTTC.

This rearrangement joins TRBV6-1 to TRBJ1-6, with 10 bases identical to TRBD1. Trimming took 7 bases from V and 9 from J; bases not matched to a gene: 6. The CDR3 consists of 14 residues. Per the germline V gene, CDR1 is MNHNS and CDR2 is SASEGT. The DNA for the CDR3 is TGTGCCAGCACCGACAGGGGGCTCGGTTCACCCCTCCACTTT. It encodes CASTDRGLGSPLHF.

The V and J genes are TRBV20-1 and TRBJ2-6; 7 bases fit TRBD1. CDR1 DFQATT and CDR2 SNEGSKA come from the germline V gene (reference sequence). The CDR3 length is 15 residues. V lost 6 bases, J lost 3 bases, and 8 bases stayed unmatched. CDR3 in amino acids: CSAHPQGFGANVLTF. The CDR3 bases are TGCAGTGCACATCCACAGGGGTTTGGGGCCAACGTCCTGACTTTC.

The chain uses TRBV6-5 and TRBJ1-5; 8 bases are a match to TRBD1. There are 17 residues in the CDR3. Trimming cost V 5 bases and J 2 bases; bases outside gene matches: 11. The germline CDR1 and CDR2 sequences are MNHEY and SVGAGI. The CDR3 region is CASSTRDRSFGNQPQHF. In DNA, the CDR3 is TGTGCCAGCAGTACTCGGGACAGGTCTTTTGGCAATCAGCCCCAGCATTTT.

The chain's CDR3 is CASSFHGLDGYTF. The CDR3 nucleotides read TGTGCCAGCAGCTTTCATGGTTTGGATGGCTACACCTTC. The chain couples TRBV7-9 to TRBJ1-2; D unresolved. The CDR3 sequence is 13 residues long. CDR1 is SEHNR and CDR2 is FQNEAQ in the germline V gene (reference sequence). V lost 3 bases to trimming and J lost 6 bases, with 11 bases between them.

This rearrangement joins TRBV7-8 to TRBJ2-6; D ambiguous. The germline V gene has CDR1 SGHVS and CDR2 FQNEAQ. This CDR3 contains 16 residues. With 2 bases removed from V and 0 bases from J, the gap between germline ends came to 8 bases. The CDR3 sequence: CASSLLWSSGANVLTF. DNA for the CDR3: TGTGCCAGCAGCTTACTCTGGAGCTCTGGGGCCAACGTCCTGACTTTC.